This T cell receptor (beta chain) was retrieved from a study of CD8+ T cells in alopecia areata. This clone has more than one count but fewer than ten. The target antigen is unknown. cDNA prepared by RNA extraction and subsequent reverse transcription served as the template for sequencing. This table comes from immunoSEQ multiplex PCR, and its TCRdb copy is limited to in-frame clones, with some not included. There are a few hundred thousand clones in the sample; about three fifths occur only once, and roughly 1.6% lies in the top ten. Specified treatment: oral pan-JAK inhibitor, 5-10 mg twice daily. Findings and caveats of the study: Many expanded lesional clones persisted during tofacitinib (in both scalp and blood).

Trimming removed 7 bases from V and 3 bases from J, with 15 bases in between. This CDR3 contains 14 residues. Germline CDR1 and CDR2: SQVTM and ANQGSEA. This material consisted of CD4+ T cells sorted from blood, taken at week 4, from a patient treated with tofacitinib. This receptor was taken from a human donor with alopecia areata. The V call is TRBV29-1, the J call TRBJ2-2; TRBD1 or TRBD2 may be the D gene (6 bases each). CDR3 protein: CSAKVGGHTGELFF. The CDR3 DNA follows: TGCAGCGCCAAGGTTGGGGGGCACACCGGGGAGCTGTTTTTT.